What follows are 17 T cell receptor beta chains derived from one specimen sequenced in a study of blood T cell repertoires in COVID-19. Generated by immunoSEQ multiplex PCR, the TCRdb table keeps only in-frame clones and is missing some. The data contain 250,000 or so clones, 80% to 90% of them singletons. Material: PBMCs or T cells enriched from blood (not recorded which). The receptors come from a woman in her 50s who had recovered from COVID-19.

The chain is built from TRBV5-1 and TRBJ2-2; TRBD1 aligns across 9 bases. The V gene end was trimmed by 3 bases and the J gene end by 7 bases; junction bases not matched to a gene: 7. There are 15 residues in the CDR3. Germline V lookup: CDR1 SGHRS, CDR2 YFSETQ. The CDR3 protein is CASSSGQGVGGELFF. Written as DNA, the CDR3 is TGCGCCAGCAGCTCGGGACAGGGAGTAGGCGGGGAGCTGTTTTTT. Combining the CDR3 with reference TRBV5-1 and TRBJ2-2 gives the whole variable domain KAGVTQTPRYLIKTRGQQVTLSCSPISGHRSVSWYQQTPGQGLQFLFEYFSETQRNKGNFPGRFSGRQFSNSRSEMNVSTLELGDSALYLCASSSGQGVGGELFFGEGSRLTVL.

The CDR3 loop reads CASSPRGQGVQPQHF. The CDR3 DNA follows: TGTGCCAGCAGTCCCCGGGGACAGGGGGTTCAGCCCCAGCATTTT. The chain uses TRBV28 and TRBJ1-5, with TRBD1 matching over 11 bases. Germline assignment: CDR1 MDHEN and CDR2 SYDVKM. Trimming at V came to 5 bases and at J to 6 bases, leaving 6 bases not matched to a gene. The CDR3 loop spans 15 amino acids.

The chain is built from TRBV28 and TRBJ2-1, with D tentatively TRBD2 (6 bases). CDR3 size: 14 residues. V lost 6 bases and J lost 2, with 11 bases in between. Per the germline V gene, CDR1 is MDHEN and CDR2 is SYDVKM. The CDR3 region has the DNA TGTGCCAGCAGGCGGAGCGGGCCCTACAATGAGCAGTTCTTC. Translated: CASRRSGPYNEQFF.

The chain employs TRBV21-1 and TRBJ2-3; the tabulated D call, TRBD2, remains unverified against the DNA. TRBV21-1 is reported as a pseudogene. The CDR3 is 16 residues long. This CDR3 reads CASSKRGREGTDTQYF. CDR3 coding DNA: TGTGCCAGCAGCAAACGCGGGAGGGAAGGCACAGATACGCAGTATTTT.

The chain has TRBV29-1 and TRBJ2-7, with 7 bases identical to TRBD1. V lost 5 bases, J lost 0 bases, and 7 bases stayed unmatched. Germline loops: CDR1 SQVTM, CDR2 ANQGSEA. This CDR3 region has 14 residues. The CDR3 is CSVRSGGRSYEQYF. CDR3 DNA sequence: TGCAGCGTTCGGTCAGGGGGACGCTCCTACGAGCAGTACTTC.

This clone was recorded once. The V call is TRBV28, the J call TRBJ2-7; a weak D match, TRBD2 (7 bases). Between the trimmed V and J ends, which lost 2 bases and 6 bases, there was a span of 11 bases. The germline CDR1 and CDR2 sequences are MDHEN and SYDVKM. The CDR3 is 13 residues long. The CDR3 bases are TGTGCCAGCAGTTTAGCGGGGGCGGGCGAGCAGTACTTC. Amino acids: CASSLAGAGEQYF.

This clone was picked up one time. The chain's CDR3 is CASRIPGGNHEQFF. CDR3 bases: TGTGCCAGCAGGATCCCGGGAGGGAATCATGAGCAGTTCTTC. The gene calls are TRBV27 and TRBJ2-1; the match to TRBD2 covers 8 bases. The CDR3 length is 14 residues. Trimming cost V 6 bases and J 8 bases; bases outside gene matches: 9. Germline loops: CDR1 MNHEY, CDR2 SMNVEV (reference sequence).

The CDR3: CASSPPGAGTNTGELFF. The CDR3 nucleotides are TGTGCCAGCAGCCCGCCGGGCGCGGGAACGAACACCGGGGAGCTGTTTTTT. The chain links TRBV5-4 to TRBJ2-2; the D gene is possibly TRBD2 (6 bases). Germline values: CDR1 SGHNT, CDR2 YYREEE (reference sequence). This CDR3 is 17 amino acids long. The V end lost 4 bases, the J end lost 0 bases, and 16 bases lay between the germline ends.

The rearrangement joins TRBV27 to TRBJ1-2, with 7 bases identical to TRBD1. Germline CDR1 reads MNHEY; CDR2 reads SMNVEV (reference sequence). The CDR3 extends over 14 amino acids. J gave up 8 bases and V 6 bases, and 12 bases lay outside the gene matches. CDR3 region: CASRTGISLSGYTF. The CDR3 region has the DNA TGTGCCAGCAGGACAGGGATTTCCCTAAGCGGCTACACCTTC.

The chain couples TRBV2 to TRBJ2-7; TRBD1 aligns across 7 bases. There are 13 residues in the CDR3. Trimming at V came to 8 bases and at J to 5 bases, leaving 9 bases not matched to a gene. Germline V gene lookup returns CDR1 SNHLY and CDR2 FYNNEI. This CDR3 reads CASSRQGSNEQYF. The DNA for the CDR3 is TGTGCCAGCTCAAGACAGGGATCCAACGAGCAGTACTTC. Using reference TRBV2 and TRBJ2-7 for the parts outside the CDR3, the full variable domain is EPEVTQTPSHQVTQMGQEVILRCVPISNHLYFYWYRQILGQKVEFLVSFYNNEISEKSEIFDDQFSVERPDGSNFTLKIRSTKLEDSAMYFCASSRQGSNEQYFGPGTRLTVT.

The CDR3 nucleotides are TGTGCCAGCAGTTACACCGCGGGTTCAACCTACGAGCAGTACTTC. This translates into CASSYTAGSTYEQYF. The chain is built from TRBV6-5 and TRBJ2-7; D may be TRBD2 (5 bases). The V and J ends lost 2 bases and 2 bases respectively, with 13 bases between them. The CDR3 runs to 15 residues. Germline V gene sequence: CDR1 MNHEY, CDR2 SVGAGI.

The rearrangement joins TRBV7-6 to TRBJ2-5; 8 positions agree with TRBD2. The CDR3 has 15 residues. The germline V gene encodes CDR1 SGHVS and CDR2 FNYEAQ. Trimming at V came to 1 base and at J to 5 bases, leaving 6 bases not matched to a gene. CDR3 in amino acids: CASSLVGGRWETQYF. The CDR3 coding sequence is TGTGCCAGCAGCTTAGTCGGCGGGAGGTGGGAGACCCAGTACTTC.

The chain combines TRBV6-5 with TRBJ2-7; the D is unclear. V was pared by 7 bases and J by 6 bases, with 10 bases between. This CDR3 is built from 11 residues. In germline, CDR1 is MNHEY, CDR2 SVGAGI. The CDR3 reads CASTKYSEQYF. CDR3 in DNA: TGTGCCAGCACAAAATACAGCGAGCAGTACTTC.

With regard to this clone: One end of the junction is discordant with germline, which a read error may explain. The chain joins TRBV5-6 to TRBJ2-4; D unresolved. This CDR3 comprises 13 residues. CDR1 and CDR2 (germline): SGHDT, YYEEEE. The CDR3 DNA sequence: TGTGCCAGCAGCTTGGGAACGGAGCGAAGTTGGAACTTC. Its translation is CASSLGTERSWNF. Based on the CDR3 plus reference TRBV5-6 and TRBJ2-4, the full variable domain is DAGVTQSPTHLIKTRGQQVTLRCSPKSGHDTVSWYQQALGQGPQFIFQYYEEEERQRGNFPDRFSGHQFPNYSSELNVNALLLGDSALYLCASSLGTERSWNFGAGTRLSVL.

The gene calls are TRBV7-2 and TRBJ2-7, with D possibly matching TRBD1 (6 bases). The CDR3 has 15 residues. Trimming shortened V by 2 bases and J by 2 bases, and 13 bases separated the two germline ends. Germline CDR1 is SGHTA and CDR2 is FQGNSA. CDR3 loop: CASSLKTGTAYEQYF. The CDR3 region has the DNA TGTGCCAGCAGCTTAAAGACAGGAACAGCCTACGAGCAGTACTTC.

The chain combines TRBV28 with TRBJ1-1; D unclear. V lost 1 base and J lost 11, with 20 bases in between. CDR3 length equals 15 residues. Germline V gene sequence: CDR1 MDHEN, CDR2 SYDVKM. The CDR3, as DNA: TGTGCCAGCAGTTTATATGGTCGGGGAGGAGGAGAGGCTTTCTTT. Encoded protein: CASSLYGRGGGEAFF.

This chain uses TRBV5-1 with TRBJ1-4; D perhaps matches TRBD1 (6 bases). Trimming removed 3 bases from V and 3 bases from J, with 9 bases in between. This CDR3 spans 14 amino acids. The V gene's germline CDR1 is SGHRS and CDR2 YFSETQ. This chain's CDR3 is CASSSDRANEKLFF. CDR3 nucleotide sequence: TGCGCCAGCAGCTCGGACAGAGCTAATGAAAAACTGTTTTTT.